The rows below give T cell receptor beta chains drawn from one sample of a study of CD8 T cells in ankylosing spondylitis. TCRdb reprocessed the 5' RACE reads via MiXCR and lists one record per CDR3 protein. This sample has some 800,000 distinct CDR3 sequences, with approximately 12% found just once. Sample: blood, either unsorted or a sorted T cell fraction (not recorded which). These receptors all stem from a male donor with ankylosing spondylitis. Both conserved end residues are part of each CDR3. A D gene is named only where the DNA matches it firmly. A clone size is listed for some rows: how often the clone was seen (once, few, many), or a class if it is expanded.

J: TRBJ2-5
V: TRBV9
size: many
D: -
DNA: TGTGCCAGCAGCGTAGCCCCTGGTATGGAGACCCAGTACTTC
CDR3: CASSVAPGMETQYF

J: TRBJ2-5
V: TRBV6-2/TRBV6-3
size: -
D: TRBD2
DNA: TGTGCCAGCAGCCAACTAGCGCAAGAGACCCAGTACTTC
CDR3: CASSQLAQETQYF

J: TRBJ1-1
V: TRBV6-1
size: -
D: TRBD1
DNA: TGTGCCAGCATTCGACAGGGGAACACTGAAGCTTTCTTT
CDR3: CASIRQGNTEAFF

J: TRBJ2-7
V: TRBV5-1
size: few
D: TRBD1
DNA: TGCGCCAGCAGCGAAGGACAGGGGATCCACGAGCAGTACTTC
CDR3: CASSEGQGIHEQYF

J: TRBJ2-2
V: TRBV7-8
size: few
D: TRBD1
DNA: TGTGCCAGCAGCTCCCGGACAGGGATACTAACCGGGGAGCTGTTTTTT
CDR3: CASSSRTGILTGELFF

J: TRBJ2-1
V: TRBV12-3/TRBV12-4
size: few
D: -
DNA: TGTGCCAGCACCCGGGCCGTCCTACCTTACAATGAGCAGTTCTTC
CDR3: CASTRAVLPYNEQFF

J: TRBJ2-7
V: TRBV9
size: many
D: TRBD1
DNA: TGTGCCAGCAGCGTAGCCGGGACAGGTACCTACGAGCAGTACTTC
CDR3: CASSVAGTGTYEQYF

J: TRBJ1-2
V: TRBV7-2
size: -
D: -
DNA: TGTGCCAGCAGAGGGCGGTCCTTTGGCTACACCTTC
CDR3: CASRGRSFGYTF

J: TRBJ2-1
V: TRBV20-1
size: -
D: -
DNA: TGCAGTGCTGCATGGGGGGCGGGGGAGCAGTTCTTC
CDR3: CSAAWGAGEQFF

J: TRBJ1-1
V: TRBV6-5
size: few
D: -
DNA: TGTGCCAGCAGTTACCCAGGCCGGACGGGGAACACTGAAGCTTTCTTT
CDR3: CASSYPGRTGNTEAFF

J: TRBJ2-1
V: TRBV19
size: -
D: TRBD2
DNA: TGTGCCAGTAGTATAACTAGCGGGAGCAATGAGCAGTTCTTC
CDR3: CASSITSGSNEQFF

J: TRBJ2-4
V: TRBV29-1
size: -
D: -
DNA: TGCAGCGTTGAAGATCGGGTGTCTCTAGCCAAAAACATTCAGTACTTC
CDR3: CSVEDRVSLAKNIQYF

J: TRBJ1-2
V: TRBV20-1
size: many
D: TRBD1
DNA: TGCAGTGCTAGGGGGACAGGGGGTGACTATGGCTACACCTTC
CDR3: CSARGTGGDYGYTF

J: TRBJ2-7
V: TRBV12-3/TRBV12-4
size: -
D: TRBD2
DNA: TGTGCCAGCAGCCGGGGGGGGACTAGGTTGTCCGAGCAGTACTTC
CDR3: CASSRGGTRLSEQYF

J: TRBJ2-5
V: TRBV11-1
size: few
D: TRBD1
DNA: TGTGCCAGCAGCTTAGCGAGGGGGACAGGAAAAGAGACCCAGTACTTC
CDR3: CASSLARGTGKETQYF

J: TRBJ2-5
V: TRBV10-1
size: -
D: TRBD2
DNA: TGCGCCAGCAGTGGGCCGGGACTAGCGGGAGAGACCCAGTACTTC
CDR3: CASSGPGLAGETQYF

J: TRBJ2-5
V: TRBV6-5
size: few
D: TRBD2
DNA: TGTGCCAGCAGTTCCCCCGGACTAGCGGGTGGGACCCAGTACTTC
CDR3: CASSSPGLAGGTQYF

J: TRBJ1-1
V: TRBV5-6
size: -
D: -
DNA: TGTGCCAGCAGCGTTGTAAGAGGCACAGCTTTCTTT
CDR3: CASSVVRGTAFF

J: TRBJ1-2
V: TRBV7-2
size: many
D: -
DNA: TGTGCCAGCAGCGCAAGTCCGGGGGCGCTTGGCTACACCTTC
CDR3: CASSASPGALGYTF

J: TRBJ2-1
V: TRBV7-2
size: few
D: TRBD2
DNA: TGTGCCAGCAGGCGAGGGCAGCGGGGGCCTTACAATGAGCAGTTCTTC
CDR3: CASRRGQRGPYNEQFF

J: TRBJ2-2
V: TRBV19
size: few
D: -
DNA: TGTGCCAGTAGTGTCTGGCCCACCGGGGAGCTGTTTTTT
CDR3: CASSVWPTGELFF

J: TRBJ1-4
V: TRBV29-1
size: few
D: -
DNA: TGCAGCGGGATCGACAGGACGGGGGAAAAACTGTTTTTT
CDR3: CSGIDRTGEKLFF

J: TRBJ2-3
V: TRBV5-1
size: few
D: -
DNA: TGCGCCAGCAGCCCCCAGGGGGGGCTCATAGATACGCAGTATTTT
CDR3: CASSPQGGLIDTQYF

J: TRBJ2-7
V: TRBV27
size: few
D: TRBD1
DNA: TGTGCCAGCAGTTTTTACGTACAGGGGCAGCAGTACTTC
CDR3: CASSFYVQGQQYF

J: TRBJ1-5
V: TRBV19
size: few
D: -
DNA: TGTGCCAGTTTAGGACAGCCGAATCAGCCCCAGCATTTT
CDR3: CASLGQPNQPQHF

J: TRBJ2-3
V: TRBV20-1
size: many
D: -
DNA: TGCAGTGCTAGAGATACCCGAGCTAGCACAGATACGCAGTATTTT
CDR3: CSARDTRASTDTQYF

J: TRBJ1-2
V: TRBV5-8
size: -
D: -
DNA: TGTGCCAGCGCACTCCAAGGTTATGGCTACACCTTC
CDR3: CASALQGYGYTF

J: TRBJ2-3
V: TRBV6-5
size: -
D: -
DNA: TGTGCCAGCAGTTACTCGGAGGGCACAGATACGCAGTATTTT
CDR3: CASSYSEGTDTQYF

J: TRBJ2-5
V: TRBV5-1
size: -
D: TRBD1
DNA: TGCGCCAGCAGCCGATCTGGACAGGGGGAAGGGACCCAGTACTTC
CDR3: CASSRSGQGEGTQYF

J: TRBJ2-1
V: TRBV20-1
size: -
D: -
DNA: TGCAGTGCTAGGTTCAGGACCGACAATGAGCAGTTCTTC
CDR3: CSARFRTDNEQFF

J: TRBJ2-2
V: TRBV4-2
size: once
D: -
DNA: TGTGCCAGCAGCCCCCGGGGCCTCGGGGAGCTGTTTTTT
CDR3: CASSPRGLGELFF

J: TRBJ1-1
V: TRBV18
size: -
D: -
DNA: TGTGCCAGCTCACCATTTCCAGCCTTCGTTGACACTGAAGCTTTCTTT
CDR3: CASSPFPAFVDTEAFF

J: TRBJ2-7
V: TRBV29-1
size: few
D: TRBD2
DNA: TGCAGCGTTGCCCGAGCGGGAGGGGTATACGAGCAGTACTTC
CDR3: CSVARAGGVYEQYF

J: TRBJ2-3
V: TRBV5-1
size: -
D: -
DNA: TGCGCCAGCAGCCAGGGTCGGTCAACCACAGATACGCAGTATTTT
CDR3: CASSQGRSTTDTQYF

J: TRBJ2-3
V: TRBV6-5
size: few
D: -
DNA: TGTGCCAGCAGTTCCGAACCACCAGCAGGGGCAGATACGCAGTATTTT
CDR3: CASSSEPPAGADTQYF

J: TRBJ2-7
V: TRBV4-3
size: few
D: -
DNA: TGCGCCAGCAGCCAGGGCAGGGTCAGCTCCTACGAGCAGTACTTC
CDR3: CASSQGRVSSYEQYF

J: TRBJ2-1
V: TRBV11-3
size: -
D: TRBD1
DNA: TGTGCCAGCAGCTTTGGCGGGCAGGGGGCGTACAATGAGCAGTTCTTC
CDR3: CASSFGGQGAYNEQFF

J: TRBJ1-4
V: TRBV27
size: -
D: -
DNA: TGTGCCAGCAGTTTATCGCGACTATCGGAAAAACTGTTTTTT
CDR3: CASSLSRLSEKLFF

J: TRBJ2-5
V: TRBV24-1
size: -
D: -
DNA: TGTGCCACCAGTGGTTTTAGCGACACCCAGTACTTC
CDR3: CATSGFSDTQYF

J: TRBJ2-7
V: TRBV20-1
size: many
D: TRBD2
DNA: TGCAGTGCCCCCCCGGCGGGGGTTTCGTACGAGCAGTACTTC
CDR3: CSAPPAGVSYEQYF